Shown below are 26 T cell receptor beta chains from a single sample sequenced in a study of metastatic and nonmetastatic thyroid tumors. TCRdb reassembled clones from the PCR reads with MiXCR. This repertoire shows roughly 50,000 clones, over 20% found once; its top ten account for 3.8%. No treatment had been given to any patient before thyroid surgery. Sequencing was done on a sample of blood. The origin of the receptors is a male donor with papillary thyroid cancer or a benign thyroid nodule (not recorded which). Some clones in this sample may be carry-over from other donors' samples.

With regard to this clone: Possible read error: a much larger clone is one base away. The chain carries TRBV27 and TRBJ2-7; 7 bases fit TRBD1. After removal of 5 bases from V and 5 bases from J, the junction contained 15 bases not matched to a gene. The CDR3 is 16 amino acids. Per the germline V gene, CDR1 is MNHEY and CDR2 is SMNVEV (reference sequence). CDR3 coding DNA: TGTGCCAGCAGTATGTTATCAGGGACAGCGCCACACGAGCAGTACTTC. It yields the protein CASSMLSGTAPHEQYF.

This clone was found a few times. The rearrangement links TRBV24-1 to TRBJ2-1; 10 nucleotides agree with TRBD2. Germline CDR1 KGHDR, CDR2 SFDVKD. CDR3 length: 15 residues. V lost 5 bases, J lost 8 bases, and 8 bases stayed unmatched. CDR3 region: CATSASGRVRDEQFF. The DNA for the CDR3 is TGTGCCACCAGTGCGAGCGGGAGGGTTCGGGATGAGCAGTTCTTC.

There are many counts of this clone. The DNA of the CDR3 is TGTGCCAGCAGCTCCCCCCCCAATGAGCAGTTCTTC. It codes for CASSSPPNEQFF. The chain recombines TRBV11-2 with TRBJ2-1, with D uncertain. The germline V and J ends were trimmed by 4 bases and 6 bases, with 7 bases remaining between them. The CDR3 is 12 residues long. From germline, CDR1 is SGHAT and CDR2 FQNNGV. The whole variable domain, remainder taken from reference TRBV11-2 and TRBJ2-1, is EAGVAQSPRYKIIEKRQSVAFWCNPISGHATLYWYQQILGQGPKLLIQFQNNGVVDDSQLPKDRFSAERLKGVDSTLKIQPAKLEDSAVYLCASSSPPNEQFFGPGTRLTVL.

This clone occurred many times. The genes are TRBV3-1 and TRBJ1-6, with TRBD1 identical over 7 bases. J gave up 6 bases and V 6 bases, and 2 bases lay outside the gene matches. Per the germline V gene, CDR1 is LGHDT and CDR2 is YNNKEL (reference sequence). This CDR3 contains 13 residues. CDR3 loop: CASRTGSNSPLHF. The CDR3 coding sequence is TGTGCCAGCAGGACAGGGAGTAATTCACCCCTCCACTTT. The entire variable domain, with the rest obtained from reference TRBV3-1 and TRBJ1-6, is as follows: DTAVSQTPKYLVTQMGNDKSIKCEQNLGHDTMYWYKQDSKKFLKIMFSYNNKELIINETVPNRFSPKSPDKAHLNLHINSLELGDSAVYFCASRTGSNSPLHFGNGTRLTVT.

This clone has a count of ten or more. The V call is TRBV6-1, the J call TRBJ2-3; 12 bases line up with TRBD2. The CDR3 runs to 15 residues. Trimming took 4 bases from V and 4 from J; bases not matched to a gene: 3. Germline CDR1 reads MNHNS; CDR2 reads SASEGT. The CDR3 nucleotides are TGTGCCAGCAGTGGACTAGCGGGAGCCCCAGATACGCAGTATTTT. Translation gives CASSGLAGAPDTQYF.

Ten or more counts support this clone. The V gene is TRBV2, the J gene TRBJ1-4, with D uncertain. CDR1 and CDR2 from the germline V gene are SNHLY and FYNNEI. V was shortened by 5 bases and J by 7 bases, with 8 bases between the two germline ends. The length of the CDR3 is 12 residues. The CDR3 nucleotides are TGTGCCAGCAGTACACGGGGTGAAAAACTGTTTTTT. Its translation: CASSTRGEKLFF. The full variable domain, with the rest looked up from reference TRBV2 and TRBJ1-4, is EPEVTQTPSHQVTQMGQEVILRCVPISNHLYFYWYRQILGQKVEFLVSFYNNEISEKSEIFDDQFSVERPDGSNFTLKIRSTKLEDSAMYFCASSTRGEKLFFGSGTQLSVL.

In this sample, this clone turned up many times. The chain links TRBV19 to TRBJ2-3, with TRBD2 matching over 8 bases. The germline V gene encodes CDR1 LNHDA and CDR2 SQIVND (reference sequence). V dropped 5 bases and J dropped 4; count of bases not matched to a gene: 2. This CDR3 has 13 residues. CDR3 DNA sequence: TGTGCCAGTAGTGGAGCGGGGGCAGATACGCAGTATTTT. Translated, it gives CASSGAGADTQYF.

This clone was seen ten or more times. J is TRBJ2-7 and V is TRBV12-5; either TRBD1 or TRBD2 may fit D (5 bases each). The CDR3 loop spans 12 amino acids. Germline CDR1 LGHNT, CDR2 FRNRAP. V dropped 10 bases and J dropped 2 bases, with 12 bases sitting between them. CDR3 sequence: CAKRGAPYEQYF. CDR3 bases: TGTGCTAAACGGGGCGCCCCCTACGAGCAGTACTTC.

This clone has just a few counts. V usage is TRBV15 and J usage is TRBJ2-1; the D is unclear. Trimming pared 0 bases from V and 12 bases from J, leaving 9 bases between. The germline V gene encodes CDR1 LNHNV and CDR2 YYDKDF (reference sequence). The CDR3 is 12 residues long. CDR3 amino acids: CATSRDRVRQFF. The CDR3 DNA reads as TGTGCCACCAGCAGAGACCGGGTGAGGCAGTTCTTC.

This clone was seen at least ten times. Other DNA sequences from this sample encode an identical CDR3 as well. The chain links TRBV27 to TRBJ2-1; 9 nucleotides line up with TRBD2. The J segment lost 8 bases and the V segment lost 2 bases, leaving 4 bases of the junction unmatched. The germline CDR1 and CDR2 sequences are MNHEY and SMNVEV (reference sequence). There are 14 residues in the CDR3. The CDR3 bases are TGTGCCAGCAGTTTAAGAGCGGGAGGTGATGAGCAGTTCTTC. It is translated as CASSLRAGGDEQFF.

This clone has ten or more counts. V usage is TRBV12-3 or TRBV12-4 and J usage is TRBJ1-1, with D perhaps matching TRBD1 (5 bases). Between the trimmed V and J ends, which lost 5 bases and 3 bases, there was a span of 10 bases. This CDR3 comprises 13 residues. The CDR3 DNA follows: TGTGCCAGCAGTCGACCAGGGTACACTGAAGCTTTCTTT. Its translation is CASSRPGYTEAFF.

This clone was observed many times. The rearrangement joins TRBV5-6 to TRBJ1-4, with a possible D match to TRBD1 (6 bases). Germline V CDR1 and CDR2: SGHDT, YYEEEE. V shed 4 bases and J shed 8 bases, with 18 bases lying between them. The CDR3 has 15 amino acids. The CDR3 DNA is TGTGCCAGCAGCCCCCGTCAGGGGCTGGGAGAAAAACTGTTTTTT. It yields the protein CASSPRQGLGEKLFF.

J is TRBJ1-1 and V is TRBV30; D not certain. The CDR3 has 15 amino acids. Germline CDR1 GTSNPN, CDR2 SVGIG (reference sequence). Trimming stripped 0 bases from V and 5 bases from J, with 16 bases between. For the CDR3, the DNA is TGTGCCTGGAGTGTAATAAACCGTGGGAGGACTGAAGCTTTCTTT. Protein product: CAWSVINRGRTEAFF. The complete variable domain, with remaining parts taken from reference TRBV30 and TRBJ1-1, reads SQTIHQWPATLVQPVGSPLSLECTVEGTSNPNLYWYRQAAGRGLQLLFYSVGIGQISSEVPQNLSASRPQDRQFILSSKKLLLSDSGFYLCAWSVINRGRTEAFFGQGTRLTVV.

The chain is built from TRBV27 and TRBJ2-7; D gene uncertain. V gave up 5 bases and J gave up 2 bases, with 10 bases separating them. This CDR3 comprises 13 residues. In germline, CDR1 is MNHEY, CDR2 SMNVEV (reference sequence). CDR3 residues: CASSGGGTYEQYF. The CDR3 DNA follows: TGTGCCAGCAGTGGCGGCGGTACCTACGAGCAGTACTTC.

The table lists this clone with a few counts. The junction does not match germline at one end; this may be a read error. The V gene is TRBV10-3, the J gene TRBJ1-1; weak D call: TRBD1 (6 bases). The germline V gene has CDR1 ENHRY and CDR2 SYGVKD. The CDR3 has 15 amino acids. DNA for the CDR3: TGTGCCATCAGTTCATCGACAGGACACAACATTGAAGCTTTCTTT. Its translation: CAISSSTGHNIEAFF.

As for this clone: Being one base from a much bigger clone, this may be a read error. This chain uses TRBV2 with TRBJ2-5; D possibly corresponds to TRBD1 (6 bases). The CDR3 contains 14 residues. V lost 5 bases and J 9 bases, leaving 19 bases between the germline ends. Looked up from germline, CDR1 is SNHLY and CDR2 is FYNNEI. The CDR3, as DNA: TGTGCCAGCAGTCCGCATGGGGGCTTGGAGGCCCAGTACTTC. This translates into CASSPHGGLEAQYF.

This clone was seen repeatedly, ten times or more. The V and J genes are TRBV18 and TRBJ1-3; D is unclear. Trimming shortened V by 1 base and J by 3 bases, and 7 bases separated the two germline ends. Germline lookup yields CDR1 KGHSH and CDR2 LQKENI. The CDR3 contains 14 residues. CDR3 coding DNA: TGTGCCAGCTCACCACGCGGGGTTGGAAACACCATATATTTT. It specifies CASSPRGVGNTIYF.

On this clone itself: Sequence at one end of the junction differs from germline and may be a read error. The chain employs TRBV12-3 or TRBV12-4 and TRBJ1-2; D remains unclear. This CDR3 contains 15 residues. In DNA, the CDR3 is TGTGCCAGCAGCCGAGATACAGTGGCCCCGGGTGGCTGCACCTTC. It translates to CASSRDTVAPGGCTF.

This chain links TRBV6-2 or TRBV6-3 with TRBJ2-7; TRBD2 might be the D (6 bases). The CDR3 covers 20 residues. V gave up 2 bases and J gave up 7 bases, with 33 bases separating them. Germline CDR1 MNHEY, CDR2 SVGEGT. In nucleotides, the CDR3 is TGTGCCAGCAGTTACAGGGACGCTCAAGGGAGGTGGGGGATTGGGGGGGAGCAGTACTTC. This sequence encodes CASSYRDAQGRWGIGGEQYF.

In DNA, the CDR3 is TGTGCCAGCAGTGAATCTAGGGACACTGAAGCTTTCTTT. Translated, it gives CASSESRDTEAFF. The J gene is TRBJ1-1, the V gene TRBV6-1; D unresolved. Germline-derived CDR1 and CDR2 are MNHNS and SASEGT. Trimming shortened V by 2 bases and J by 3 bases, and 7 bases separated the two germline ends. The CDR3 contains 13 residues.

This clone was seen repeatedly, ten times or more. This CDR3 is CASSAYRGDTYNEQFF. CDR3 DNA: TGCGCCAGCAGCGCCTACCGCGGGGACACCTACAATGAGCAGTTCTTC. This chain connects TRBV5-1 to TRBJ2-1, with D perhaps matching TRBD1 or TRBD2 (6 bases each). V was pared by 4 bases and J by 2 bases, with 16 bases between. Germline CDR1 is SGHRS and CDR2 is YFSETQ. The CDR3 contains 16 residues.

The chain recombines TRBV4-1 with TRBJ1-5, with D hard to call. The V gene lost 0 bases and the J gene lost 11 bases, with 11 bases spanning the gap. The CDR3 spans 13 residues. Germline assignment: CDR1 MGHRA and CDR2 YSYEKL. The CDR3 coding sequence is TGCGCCAGCAGCCAAGAATATATGCGTTCCCAGCATTTT. This codes for CASSQEYMRSQHF.

Ten or more counts support this clone. This chain connects TRBV6-1 to TRBJ2-2, with unresolved D. With 7 bases removed from V and 6 bases from J, the gap between germline ends came to 12 bases. Looked up from germline, CDR1 is MNHNS and CDR2 is SASEGT. This CDR3 spans 13 amino acids. CDR3 sequence reads: CASKTGPSGELFF. CDR3 sequence (DNA): TGTGCCAGCAAGACTGGTCCCTCCGGGGAGCTGTTTTTT.

The rearrangement uses TRBV6-1 and TRBJ1-3; D remains unclear. The CDR3 consists of 18 residues. Germline V gene data show CDR1 as MNHNS and CDR2 as SASEGT. V was pared by 1 base and J by 1 base, with 17 bases between. The CDR3 bases are TGTGCCAGCAGTGAAGTGCCCCCAGGAGTCGGTTCTGGAAACACCATATATTTT. The encoded protein is CASSEVPPGVGSGNTIYF.

This clone was detected ten times or more. The genes are TRBV19 and TRBJ2-7; the D is unclear. The V and J ends lost 6 bases and 0 bases respectively, with 9 bases between them. The CDR3 covers 13 residues. Germline CDR1 LNHDA, CDR2 SQIVND (reference sequence). In nucleotides, the CDR3 is TGTGCCAGTAGCAGCCCACCCTCCTACGAGCAGTACTTC. Translating it yields CASSSPPSYEQYF.

This clone was counted at least ten times. The chain couples TRBV2 to TRBJ2-1, with 8 bases fitting TRBD2. V lost 7 bases to trimming and J lost 1 base; unmatched junction nucleotides: 3. Germline V gene lookup returns CDR1 SNHLY and CDR2 FYNNEI. The CDR3 runs to 14 residues. The CDR3 bases are TGTGCCAGCATCGGGGGGGGATCCTACAATGAGCAGTTCTTC. Its protein product is CASIGGGSYNEQFF. Using reference TRBV2 and TRBJ2-1 for the parts outside the CDR3, the full variable domain is EPEVTQTPSHQVTQMGQEVILRCVPISNHLYFYWYRQILGQKVEFLVSFYNNEISEKSEIFDDQFSVERPDGSNFTLKIRSTKLEDSAMYFCASIGGGSYNEQFFGPGTRLTVL.